A selection of T cell receptor beta chains follows, all from one sample in a study of T cell repertoires in cytomegalovirus infection. No antigen is known for these receptors. In TCRdb, the reads were re-called with MiXCR into one record per CDR3 protein. Of 450,000 to 600,000 distinct CDR3 sequences in the sample, 25% to 35% are singletons; the top ten hold about 17%. Sequences were derived from cultured PBMCs, sampled from culture after CMV antigen stimulation. The receptors derive from a human donor in good health (CMV status not recorded). Some clones in this sample may be carry-over from other donors' samples. CDR3s include the opening cysteine and the closing phenylalanine or tryptophan. Fields, in order: J gene, D gene, V gene, clone size, CDR3 length, CDR3 DNA, CDR3 protein. D genes are given only for firm matches. Only part of the rows carry a size: once, few, many, or a class if the clone is expanded.

J: TRBJ2-3
D: TRBD2
V: TRBV12-3/TRBV12-4
size: few
length: 16
DNA: TGTGCCAGCAGCCCTGGATCAGCGGGAGCTACAGATACGCAGTATTTT
CDR3: CASSPGSAGATDTQYF

J: TRBJ2-1
D: -
V: TRBV7-6
size: -
length: 14
DNA: TGTGCCAGCAGGGTAGGGGCCCCCACCAATGAGCAGTTCTTC
CDR3: CASRVGAPTNEQFF

J: TRBJ2-5
D: TRBD2
V: TRBV20-1
size: few
length: 14
DNA: TGCAGTGCTCGGACTAGCGTACTCCAAGAGACCCAGTACTTC
CDR3: CSARTSVLQETQYF

J: TRBJ1-3
D: TRBD1
V: TRBV6-6
size: -
length: 17
DNA: TGTGCCAGCAGTTACTCGAGGCAGGGGGCCGGTGGAAACACCATATATTTT
CDR3: CASSYSRQGAGGNTIYF

J: TRBJ2-1
D: TRBD2
V: TRBV7-6
size: -
length: 17
DNA: TGTGCCAGCAGCTTCCCCGTTGTTACTAGCGCCTACAATGAGCAGTTCTTC
CDR3: CASSFPVVTSAYNEQFF

J: TRBJ1-2
D: -
V: TRBV19
size: -
length: 13
DNA: TGTGCCAGTAGTAAAGGCTTAGCATATGGCTACACCTTC
CDR3: CASSKGLAYGYTF

J: TRBJ1-2
D: TRBD1
V: TRBV5-5
size: -
length: 14
DNA: TGTGCCAGCGGTCCGGGACAGGGTTGGAGTGGCTACACCTTC
CDR3: CASGPGQGWSGYTF

J: TRBJ2-5
D: -
V: TRBV2
size: -
length: 14
DNA: TGTGCCAGCAGTGAACGGAATAGCCAAGAGACCCAGTACTTC
CDR3: CASSERNSQETQYF

J: TRBJ2-7
D: TRBD1
V: TRBV6-8
size: few
length: 15
DNA: TGTGCCAGCAGTTACTCTAGGGGGCGAGAATACGAGCAGTACTTC
CDR3: CASSYSRGREYEQYF

J: TRBJ2-7
D: -
V: TRBV5-1
size: -
length: 15
DNA: TGCGCCAGCAGCTTGGACGAGTCGCTGGGGTACGAGCAGTACTTC
CDR3: CASSLDESLGYEQYF

J: TRBJ1-4
D: TRBD1
V: TRBV7-2
size: few
length: 16
DNA: TGTGCCAGCAGCTTTAGGACAGGGGGCTCTAATGAAAAACTGTTTTTT
CDR3: CASSFRTGGSNEKLFF

J: TRBJ2-2
D: TRBD2
V: TRBV12-3/TRBV12-4
size: -
length: 16
DNA: TGTACTACGGGACTAGCGGGAGGACTGAACACCGGGGAGCTGTTTTTT
CDR3: CTTGLAGGLNTGELFF

J: TRBJ1-2
D: -
V: TRBV4-3
size: -
length: 15
DNA: TGCGCCAGCAGCCAAGACGGTCTAATGAACTATGGCTACACCTTC
CDR3: CASSQDGLMNYGYTF

J: TRBJ2-7
D: TRBD2
V: TRBV28
size: few
length: 13
DNA: TGTGCCAGCAATGGCGGGAGCTCCTACGAGCAGTACTTC
CDR3: CASNGGSSYEQYF

J: TRBJ1-6
D: -
V: TRBV27
size: few
length: 13
DNA: TGTGCCAGCAGTTCTTCTCATAATTCACCCCTCCACTTT
CDR3: CASSSSHNSPLHF

J: TRBJ2-7
D: -
V: TRBV7-2
size: -
length: 15
DNA: TGTGCCAGCAGCGGAAGACGGGACAACTCCTACGAGCAGTACTTC
CDR3: CASSGRRDNSYEQYF

J: TRBJ1-1
D: -
V: TRBV19
size: few
length: 14
DNA: TGTGCCAGTAGAACAGGCAACTTGAACACTGAAGCTTTCTTT
CDR3: CASRTGNLNTEAFF

J: TRBJ2-1
D: TRBD2
V: TRBV20-1
size: few
length: 15
DNA: TGCAGTGCTAGATCCGGGACTAGCCCCTACAATGAGCAGTTCTTC
CDR3: CSARSGTSPYNEQFF

J: TRBJ2-3
D: -
V: TRBV7-4
size: -
length: 16
DNA: TGTGCCAGCAGCTTTATGGGGGAACAACATACAGATACGCAGTATTTT
CDR3: CASSFMGEQHTDTQYF

J: TRBJ2-5
D: -
V: TRBV7-2
size: few
length: 15
DNA: TGTGCCAGCAGCTTTTCTGTGCTAGCGTTAGAGACCCAGTACTTC
CDR3: CASSFSVLALETQYF

J: TRBJ2-3
D: TRBD1
V: TRBV7-6
size: -
length: 16
DNA: TGTGCCAGCAGCTTCCGCGGACAGGGGACCACAGATACGCAGTATTTT
CDR3: CASSFRGQGTTDTQYF

J: TRBJ2-1
D: -
V: TRBV4-3
size: -
length: 17
DNA: TGCGCCAGCAGCCAATCTGGACAGTTCGACTCCTACAATGAGCAGTTCTTC
CDR3: CASSQSGQFDSYNEQFF

J: TRBJ1-1
D: -
V: TRBV12-3/TRBV12-4
size: few
length: 16
DNA: TGTGCCAGCAGCCCAGCGCCCCCAGGGAAGGGCACTGAAGCTTTCTTT
CDR3: CASSPAPPGKGTEAFF

J: TRBJ1-1
D: -
V: TRBV6-4
size: -
length: 13
DNA: TGTGCCAGCCAGACAGCAATTGTCACTGAAGCTTTCTTT
CDR3: CASQTAIVTEAFF

J: TRBJ1-5
D: TRBD1
V: TRBV20-1
size: few
length: 15
DNA: TGCAGTGCTTCAGGTAGCCTGACAGGGGTTCAGCCCCAGCATTTT
CDR3: CSASGSLTGVQPQHF

J: TRBJ2-2
D: -
V: TRBV6-2/TRBV6-3
size: -
length: 14
DNA: TGTGCCAGCAGTTACGCCCCTAGCTCCGGGGAGCTGTTTTTT
CDR3: CASSYAPSSGELFF

J: TRBJ1-5
D: TRBD1
V: TRBV7-2
size: many
length: 13
DNA: TGTGCCAGCAGCTACAGGGGGAATCAGCCCCAGCATTTT
CDR3: CASSYRGNQPQHF

J: TRBJ1-4
D: -
V: TRBV29-1
size: few
length: 13
DNA: TGCAGCGTTGAAGAGGGTACAGGCCAGAAACTGTTTTTT
CDR3: CSVEEGTGQKLFF

J: TRBJ2-5
D: -
V: TRBV7-2
size: -
length: 16
DNA: TGTGCCAGCAGCTTAGAGGACCCGGTAGGAGGAGAGACCCAGTACTTC
CDR3: CASSLEDPVGGETQYF

J: TRBJ2-7
D: -
V: TRBV5-6
size: -
length: 15
DNA: TGTGCCAGCAGCCCGGGACCCCGCGGCACCTACGAGCAGTACTTC
CDR3: CASSPGPRGTYEQYF

J: TRBJ2-5
D: TRBD2
V: TRBV7-2
size: many
length: 15
DNA: TGTGCCAGCAGCCCGACTAGCGGGGTCTGGGAGACCCAGTACTTC
CDR3: CASSPTSGVWETQYF

J: TRBJ1-4
D: TRBD1
V: TRBV6-2/TRBV6-3
size: -
length: 15
DNA: TGTGCCAGCAGTTACGGACAGGGGGTTGGTGAAAAACTGTTTTTT
CDR3: CASSYGQGVGEKLFF

J: TRBJ1-1
D: TRBD1
V: TRBV12-3/TRBV12-4
size: -
length: 15
DNA: TGTGCCAGCAGTTTAATGGGACAGGGGGCCACTGAAGCTTTCTTT
CDR3: CASSLMGQGATEAFF

J: TRBJ1-3
D: TRBD1
V: TRBV10-3
size: -
length: 16
DNA: TGTGCCATCAGCGATACAGGGGCCTCCTCTGGAAACACCATATATTTT
CDR3: CAISDTGASSGNTIYF

J: TRBJ2-5
D: TRBD1
V: TRBV11-2
size: -
length: 14
DNA: TGTGCCAGCACTCACAGGGGGGTCCAAGAGACCCAGTACTTC
CDR3: CASTHRGVQETQYF

J: TRBJ2-3
D: -
V: TRBV7-2
size: -
length: 13
DNA: TGTGCCAGCAGTAAATCCCGAGCAGATACGCAGTATTTT
CDR3: CASSKSRADTQYF

J: TRBJ1-1
D: -
V: TRBV6-6
size: few
length: 13
DNA: TGTGCCAGCAGTCCCACCCTAATGCGGGAAGCTTTCTTT
CDR3: CASSPTLMREAFF

J: TRBJ2-1
D: TRBD1
V: TRBV5-6
size: -
length: 16
DNA: TGTGCCAGCAGCTTACGAGGGACAGGAATTTACAATGAGCAGTTCTTC
CDR3: CASSLRGTGIYNEQFF

J: TRBJ2-7
D: TRBD2
V: TRBV7-2
size: many
length: 15
DNA: TGTGCCAGCAGCCTGGGACTAGTGCCTCGCTACGAGCAGTACTTC
CDR3: CASSLGLVPRYEQYF

J: TRBJ2-1
D: -
V: TRBV5-1
size: many
length: 11
DNA: TGCGCCACCGCGTCGGGGAATGAGCAGTTCTTC
CDR3: CATASGNEQFF

J: TRBJ2-3
D: -
V: TRBV7-9
size: -
length: 18
DNA: TGTGCCAGCAGCCTCCTAACCCGTCGGGCCGGAACCACAGATACGCAGTATTTT
CDR3: CASSLLTRRAGTTDTQYF

J: TRBJ2-2
D: -
V: TRBV7-2
size: many
length: 12
DNA: TGTGCCAGCAGCTTCCGAACCGGGGAGCTGTTTTTT
CDR3: CASSFRTGELFF

J: TRBJ2-2
D: -
V: TRBV12-3/TRBV12-4
size: -
length: 13
DNA: TGTGCCAGCAGTACCGGCGGAGCCGGGGAGCTGTTTTTT
CDR3: CASSTGGAGELFF

J: TRBJ2-4
D: -
V: TRBV11-2
size: -
length: 16
DNA: TGTGCCAGCAGCTTAGTGGGGGCGATGGCCAAAAACATTCAGTACTTC
CDR3: CASSLVGAMAKNIQYF

J: TRBJ2-3
D: TRBD2
V: TRBV7-2
size: many
length: 15
DNA: TGTGCCAGCATCACCGTAGCGGGTCACACAGATACGCAGTATTTT
CDR3: CASITVAGHTDTQYF

J: TRBJ2-2
D: TRBD1
V: TRBV10-3
size: -
length: 14
DNA: TGTGCCAGCGGGACAGGGATGAACACCGGGGAGCTGTTTTTT
CDR3: CASGTGMNTGELFF

J: TRBJ1-1
D: -
V: TRBV7-2
size: many
length: 15
DNA: TGTGCCAGCAGCCCGACCCCCGGGGCGAACACTGAAGCTTTCTTT
CDR3: CASSPTPGANTEAFF

J: TRBJ2-5
D: -
V: TRBV20-1
size: -
length: 14
DNA: TGCAGTGCCGAGATTGGACTGGGAAAAGAGACCCAGTACTTC
CDR3: CSAEIGLGKETQYF

J: TRBJ1-1
D: TRBD1
V: TRBV11-2
size: few
length: 17
DNA: TGTGCCAGCAGCTCTGATCGGGACAGCACAATGAACACTGAAGCTTTCTTT
CDR3: CASSSDRDSTMNTEAFF

J: TRBJ2-2
D: -
V: TRBV4-3
size: -
length: 14
DNA: TGCGCCAGCAGCCAAAACGTCGGCCTCGGGGAGCTGTTTTTT
CDR3: CASSQNVGLGELFF

J: TRBJ2-7
D: TRBD2
V: TRBV27
size: -
length: 14
DNA: TGTGCCAGCACTCCGGGACTAGCGGGAAATCTACAGTACTTC
CDR3: CASTPGLAGNLQYF

J: TRBJ2-1
D: TRBD2
V: TRBV7-2
size: many
length: 15
DNA: TGTGCCAGCAGCTTAAACCTAGCGGGAGTTAATGAGCAGTTCTTC
CDR3: CASSLNLAGVNEQFF

J: TRBJ2-7
D: -
V: TRBV27
size: few
length: 13
DNA: TGTGCCAGCAGTTGGGGCGACGACTACGAGCAGTACTTC
CDR3: CASSWGDDYEQYF

J: TRBJ2-3
D: -
V: TRBV4-3
size: many
length: 15
DNA: TGCGCCAGCAGCCAAGTTTCGAGGGGTTCCGATACGCAGTATTTT
CDR3: CASSQVSRGSDTQYF

J: TRBJ2-3
D: -
V: TRBV5-4
size: few
length: 14
DNA: TGTGCCAGCAGCGAAGGACAGCCCACAGATACGCAGTATTTT
CDR3: CASSEGQPTDTQYF

J: TRBJ1-3
D: -
V: TRBV5-1
size: -
length: 16
DNA: TGCGCCAGCAGCTTTGGGGCAGGGCTTACTGGAAACACCATATATTTT
CDR3: CASSFGAGLTGNTIYF

J: TRBJ2-7
D: TRBD2
V: TRBV11-2
size: -
length: 17
DNA: TGTGCCAGCAGCCAGTCGTTAGCGGGAGTGAAACTCTACGAGCAGTACTTC
CDR3: CASSQSLAGVKLYEQYF

J: TRBJ1-2
D: -
V: TRBV12-3/TRBV12-4
size: -
length: 15
DNA: TGTGCCAGCAGTGCCGAGGGAGAAGGATACTATGGCTACACCTTC
CDR3: CASSAEGEGYYGYTF

J: TRBJ2-2
D: -
V: TRBV7-6
size: few
length: 12
DNA: TGTGCCAGCAGCTCCTCGTCCGGGGAGCTGTTTTTT
CDR3: CASSSSSGELFF

J: TRBJ2-2
D: TRBD1
V: TRBV7-3
size: many
length: 15
DNA: TGTGCCAGCAGACCAGGGACAGTAAACACCGGGGAGCTGTTTTTT
CDR3: CASRPGTVNTGELFF